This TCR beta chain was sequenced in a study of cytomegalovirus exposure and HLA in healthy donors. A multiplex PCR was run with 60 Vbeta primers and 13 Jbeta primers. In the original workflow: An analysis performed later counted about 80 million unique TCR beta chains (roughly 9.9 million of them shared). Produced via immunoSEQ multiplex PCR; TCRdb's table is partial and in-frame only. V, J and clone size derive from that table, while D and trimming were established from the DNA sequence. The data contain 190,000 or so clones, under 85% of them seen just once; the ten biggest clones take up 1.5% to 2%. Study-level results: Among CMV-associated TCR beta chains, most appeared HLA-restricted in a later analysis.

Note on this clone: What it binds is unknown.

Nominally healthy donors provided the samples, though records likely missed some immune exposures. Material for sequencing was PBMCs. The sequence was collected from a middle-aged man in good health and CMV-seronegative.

The chain's CDR3 is CASSPDRDRVREQFF. The CDR3 nucleotides are TGCGCCAGCAGCCCTGACCGGGACAGGGTAAGGGAGCAGTTCTTC. The genes are TRBV5-1 and TRBJ2-1; TRBD1 matches 9 bases. In germline, CDR1 is SGHRS, CDR2 YFSETQ. The CDR3 spans 15 residues. The ends lost 4 bases at V and 10 bases at J; junction bases unmatched: 12.